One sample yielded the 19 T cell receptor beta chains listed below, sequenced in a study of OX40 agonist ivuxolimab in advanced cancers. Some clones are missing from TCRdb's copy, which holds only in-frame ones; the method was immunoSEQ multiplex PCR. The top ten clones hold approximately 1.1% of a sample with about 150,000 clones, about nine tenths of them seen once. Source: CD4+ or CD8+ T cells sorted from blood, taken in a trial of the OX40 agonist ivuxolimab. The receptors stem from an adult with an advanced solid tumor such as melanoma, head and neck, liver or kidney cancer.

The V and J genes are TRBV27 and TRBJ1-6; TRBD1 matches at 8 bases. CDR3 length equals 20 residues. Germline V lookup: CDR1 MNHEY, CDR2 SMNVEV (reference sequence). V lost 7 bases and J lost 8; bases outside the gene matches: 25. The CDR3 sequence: CASTNLFGTGGRQVYSPLHF. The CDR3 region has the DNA TGTGCCAGCACAAACCTATTTGGGACAGGTGGCAGGCAGGTGTATTCACCCCTCCACTTT.

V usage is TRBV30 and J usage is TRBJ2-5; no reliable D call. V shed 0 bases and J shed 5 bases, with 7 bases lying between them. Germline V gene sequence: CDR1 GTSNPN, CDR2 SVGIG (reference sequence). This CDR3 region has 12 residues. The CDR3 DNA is TGTGCCTGGAGTGTACGTGGGGAGACCCAGTACTTC. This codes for CAWSVRGETQYF.

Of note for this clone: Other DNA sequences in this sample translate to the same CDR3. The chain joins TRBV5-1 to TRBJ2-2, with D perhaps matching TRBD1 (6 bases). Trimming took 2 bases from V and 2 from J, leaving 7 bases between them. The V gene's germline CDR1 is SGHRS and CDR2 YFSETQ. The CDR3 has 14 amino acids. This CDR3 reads CASSLGGNTGELFF. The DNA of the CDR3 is TGCGCCAGCAGCTTAGGGGGAAACACCGGGGAGCTGTTTTTT.

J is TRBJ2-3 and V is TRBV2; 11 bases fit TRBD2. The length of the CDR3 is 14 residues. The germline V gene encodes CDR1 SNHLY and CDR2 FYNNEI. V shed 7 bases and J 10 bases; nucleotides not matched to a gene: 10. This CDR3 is CASKVAGGPGAQYF. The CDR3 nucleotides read TGTGCCAGCAAGGTAGCGGGAGGGCCGGGTGCGCAGTATTTT.

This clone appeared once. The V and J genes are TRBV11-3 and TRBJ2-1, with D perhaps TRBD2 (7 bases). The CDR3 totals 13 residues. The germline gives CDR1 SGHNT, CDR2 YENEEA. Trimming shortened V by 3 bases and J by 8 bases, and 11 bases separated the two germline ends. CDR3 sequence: CASSFGGGDEQFF. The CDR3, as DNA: TGTGCCAGCAGCTTCGGAGGGGGGGATGAGCAGTTCTTC.

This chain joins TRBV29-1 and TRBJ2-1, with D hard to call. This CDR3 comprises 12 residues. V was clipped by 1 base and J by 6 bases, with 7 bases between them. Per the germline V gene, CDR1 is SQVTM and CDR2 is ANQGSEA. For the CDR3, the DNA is TGCAGCGTTGAAGTCGGGCTCAATGAGCAGTTCTTC. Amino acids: CSVEVGLNEQFF.

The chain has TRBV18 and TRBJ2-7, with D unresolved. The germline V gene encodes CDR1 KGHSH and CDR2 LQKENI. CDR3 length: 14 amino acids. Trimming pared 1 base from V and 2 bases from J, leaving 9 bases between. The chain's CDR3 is CASSPLADTYEQYF. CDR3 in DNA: TGTGCCAGCTCACCACTTGCGGATACCTACGAGCAGTACTTC.

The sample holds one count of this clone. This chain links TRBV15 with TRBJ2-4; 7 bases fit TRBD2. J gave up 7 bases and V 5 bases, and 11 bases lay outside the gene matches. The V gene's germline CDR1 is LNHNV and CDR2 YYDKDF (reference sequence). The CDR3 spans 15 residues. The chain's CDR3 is CATSPGGGWMNIQYF. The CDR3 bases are TGTGCCACCAGCCCTGGGGGGGGTTGGATGAACATTCAGTACTTC.

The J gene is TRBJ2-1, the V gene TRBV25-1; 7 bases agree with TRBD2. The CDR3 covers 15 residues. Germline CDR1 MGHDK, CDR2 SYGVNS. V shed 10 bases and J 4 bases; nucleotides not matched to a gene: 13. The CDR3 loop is CATNAPGGSYNEQFF. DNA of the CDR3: TGTGCCACCAACGCCCCGGGAGGTTCATACAATGAGCAGTTCTTC.

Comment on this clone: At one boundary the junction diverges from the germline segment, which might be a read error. Written as DNA, the CDR3 is TGTGCTAGCAGCTTAGACGGGAGAGGACAAGAGACCCAGTACTTC. Its translation is CASSLDGRGQETQYF. The chain carries TRBV7-7 and TRBJ2-5, with D maybe TRBD2 (6 bases). Germline V lookup: CDR1 SSHAT, CDR2 FNYEAQ (reference sequence). The CDR3 spans 15 residues.

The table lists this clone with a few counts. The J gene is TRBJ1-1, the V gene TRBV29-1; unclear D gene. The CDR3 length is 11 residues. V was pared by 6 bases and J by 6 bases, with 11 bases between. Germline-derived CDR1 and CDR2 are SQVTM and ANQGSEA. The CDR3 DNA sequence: TGCAGCGTGTACGACGTTGCTGAAGCTTTCTTT. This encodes CSVYDVAEAFF.

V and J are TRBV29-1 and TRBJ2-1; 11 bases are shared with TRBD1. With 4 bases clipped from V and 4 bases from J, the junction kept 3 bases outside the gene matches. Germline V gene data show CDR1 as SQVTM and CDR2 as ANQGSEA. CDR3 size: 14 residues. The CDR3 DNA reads TGCAGCGTTGGTAGGGACAGGGGGTACAATGAGCAGTTCTTC. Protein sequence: CSVGRDRGYNEQFF.

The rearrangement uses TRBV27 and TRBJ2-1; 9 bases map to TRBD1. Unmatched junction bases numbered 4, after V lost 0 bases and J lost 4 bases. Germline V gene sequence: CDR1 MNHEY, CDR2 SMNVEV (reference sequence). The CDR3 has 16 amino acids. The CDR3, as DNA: TGTGCCAGCAGTTTATCCGGGACAGGGACATACAATGAGCAGTTCTTC. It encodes CASSLSGTGTYNEQFF.

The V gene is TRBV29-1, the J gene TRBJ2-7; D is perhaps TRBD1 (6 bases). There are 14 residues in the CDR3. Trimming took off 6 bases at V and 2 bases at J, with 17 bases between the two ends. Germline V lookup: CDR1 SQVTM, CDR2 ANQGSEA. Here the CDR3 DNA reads TGCAGCGTGGGGACACAGGATATTGCCTACGAGCAGTACTTC. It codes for CSVGTQDIAYEQYF.

The CDR3 nucleotides are TGTGCCAGCAGCTTAGGCGGGAGGCCCTACAATGAGCAGTTCTTC. It yields the protein CASSLGGRPYNEQFF. This chain uses TRBV11-2 with TRBJ2-1; 8 nucleotides match TRBD2. Germline assignment: CDR1 SGHAT and CDR2 FQNNGV. The V segment lost 1 base and the J segment 2 bases; nucleotides outside the gene matches: 1. The CDR3 is 15 residues long.

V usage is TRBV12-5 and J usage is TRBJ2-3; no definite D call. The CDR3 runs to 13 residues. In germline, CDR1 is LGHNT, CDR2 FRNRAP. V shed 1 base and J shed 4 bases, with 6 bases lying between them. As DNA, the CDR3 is TGTGCTAGTGGTTTGGCTGGCGCAGATACGCAGTATTTT. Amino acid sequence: CASGLAGADTQYF.

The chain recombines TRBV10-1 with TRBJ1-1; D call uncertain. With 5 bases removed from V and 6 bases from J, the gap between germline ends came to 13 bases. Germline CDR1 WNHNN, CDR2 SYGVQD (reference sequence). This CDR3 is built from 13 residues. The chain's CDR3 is CASSRARGAEAFF. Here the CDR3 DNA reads TGCGCCAGCAGTAGGGCCCGAGGCGCTGAAGCTTTCTTT.

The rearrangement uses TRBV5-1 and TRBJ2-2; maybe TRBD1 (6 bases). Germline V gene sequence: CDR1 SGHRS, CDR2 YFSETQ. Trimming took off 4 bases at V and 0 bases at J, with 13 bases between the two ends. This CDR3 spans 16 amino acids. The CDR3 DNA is TGCGCCAGCAGCCCATCCGGGACAACGAACACCGGGGAGCTGTTTTTT. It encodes CASSPSGTTNTGELFF. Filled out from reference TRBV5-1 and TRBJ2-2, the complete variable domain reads KAGVTQTPRYLIKTRGQQVTLSCSPISGHRSVSWYQQTPGQGLQFLFEYFSETQRNKGNFPGRFSGRQFSNSRSEMNVSTLELGDSALYLCASSPSGTTNTGELFFGEGSRLTVL.

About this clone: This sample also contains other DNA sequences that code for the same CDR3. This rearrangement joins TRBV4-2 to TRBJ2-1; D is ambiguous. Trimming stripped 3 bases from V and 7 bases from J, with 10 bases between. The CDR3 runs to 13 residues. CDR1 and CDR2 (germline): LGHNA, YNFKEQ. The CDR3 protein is CASSQGYKNEQFF. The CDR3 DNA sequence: TGTGCCAGCAGCCAGGGTTATAAGAATGAGCAGTTCTTC.